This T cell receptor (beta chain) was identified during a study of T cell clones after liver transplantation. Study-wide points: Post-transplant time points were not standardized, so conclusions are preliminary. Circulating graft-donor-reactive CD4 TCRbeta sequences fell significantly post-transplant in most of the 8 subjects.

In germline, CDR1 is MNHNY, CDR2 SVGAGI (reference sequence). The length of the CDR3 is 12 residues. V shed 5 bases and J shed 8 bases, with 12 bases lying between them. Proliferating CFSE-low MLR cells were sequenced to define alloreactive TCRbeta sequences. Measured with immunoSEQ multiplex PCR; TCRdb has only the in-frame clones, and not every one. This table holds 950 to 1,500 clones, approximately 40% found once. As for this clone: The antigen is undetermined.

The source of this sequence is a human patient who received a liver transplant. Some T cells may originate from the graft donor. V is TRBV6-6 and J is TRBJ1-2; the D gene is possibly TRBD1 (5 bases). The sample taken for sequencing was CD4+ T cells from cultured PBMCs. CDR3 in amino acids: CASSKTARGYTF. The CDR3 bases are TGTGCCAGCAGTAAGACAGCCCGGGGCTACACCTTC.